The entry that follows covers one TCR beta chain sequence. Its specificity is not known. Regarding treatment: oral pan-JAK inhibitor, 5-10 mg twice daily. The study team obtained lesional scalp punch biopsies and peripheral blood from alopecia areata patients. PBMCs provided sorted CD4+ and CD8+ T cells. Extracted from the samples, RNA was reverse transcribed into cDNA to serve as the sequencing template. Using immunoSEQ multiplex PCR, the repertoire was profiled, and TCRdb retains in-frame clones only, with some absent. The top ten hold about 1.3% of the sample, which has some 190,000 clones, around 64% seen once. The sample belongs to a study of CD8+ T cells in alopecia areata. Study overall: Treated patients swallowed 5 to 10 mg of oral tofacitinib twice daily. Broader study findings: With tofacitinib ongoing, many expanded lesional clones persisted in both scalp and blood.

The sequenced sample was CD4+ T cells sorted from blood, obtained at approximately week 50, from a patient treated with tofacitinib. The receptor was derived from a human donor with alopecia areata.

CDR3 loop: CASSFRTSGPHTQETQYF. The CDR3 coding sequence is TGTGCCAGCAGCTTTAGGACTAGCGGACCCCATACACAAGAGACCCAGTACTTC. The chain recombines TRBV5-6 with TRBJ2-5; 10 bases agree with TRBD2. Germline lookup yields CDR1 SGHDT and CDR2 YYEEEE. The CDR3 totals 18 residues. The V and J ends lost 2 bases and 2 bases, in that order; junction bases with no gene match: 12. Full variable domain (outside the CDR3, taken from reference TRBV5-6 and TRBJ2-5): DAGVTQSPTHLIKTRGQQVTLRCSPKSGHDTVSWYQQALGQGPQFIFQYYEEEERQRGNFPDRFSGHQFPNYSSELNVNALLLGDSALYLCASSFRTSGPHTQETQYFGPGTRLLVL.